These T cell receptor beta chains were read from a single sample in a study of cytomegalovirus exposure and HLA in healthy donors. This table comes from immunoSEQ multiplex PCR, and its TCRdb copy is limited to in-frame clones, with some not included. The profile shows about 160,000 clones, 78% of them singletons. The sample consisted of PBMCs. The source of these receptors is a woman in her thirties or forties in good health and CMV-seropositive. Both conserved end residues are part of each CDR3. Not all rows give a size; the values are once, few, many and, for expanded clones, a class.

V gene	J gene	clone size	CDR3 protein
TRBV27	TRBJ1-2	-	CASTQLIRGHYGYTF
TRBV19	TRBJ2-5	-	CASSIGLARGQETQYF
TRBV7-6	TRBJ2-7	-	CASSQPGQGIDEQYF
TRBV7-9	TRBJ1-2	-	CASSPQGASFDGYTF
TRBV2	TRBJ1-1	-	CASSDGVSGFEGAFF
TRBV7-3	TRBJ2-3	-	CASSFHGGGTDTQYF
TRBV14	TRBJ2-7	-	CASSRDRGYEQYF
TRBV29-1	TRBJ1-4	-	CSVETGQGSYEKLFF
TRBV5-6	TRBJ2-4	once	CASSLVGGAKNIQYF
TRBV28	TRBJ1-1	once	CASSLSAGGRTEAFF
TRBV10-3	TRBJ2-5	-	CAISPVKGETQYF
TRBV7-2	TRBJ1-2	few	CASRLDRGHGYTF
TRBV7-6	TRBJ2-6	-	CASSPFPGQGFGANVLTF
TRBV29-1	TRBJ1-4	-	CSGKVGTGVGKLFF
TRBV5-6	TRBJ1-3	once	CASGHRNAGGDSGNTIYF
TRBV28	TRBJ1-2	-	CASREGTDRGYTF
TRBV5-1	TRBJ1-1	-	CASSLDRTEAFF
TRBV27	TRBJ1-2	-	CASSLNRGSYGYTF
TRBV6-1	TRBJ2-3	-	CASRGDGGSTDTQYF
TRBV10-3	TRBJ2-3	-	CAITEAGGTTDTQYF
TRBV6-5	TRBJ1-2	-	CASASGTGGNYGYTF
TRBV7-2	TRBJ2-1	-	CASSSNFGQGEQFF
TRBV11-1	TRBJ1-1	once	CASSLWGQGASEAFF
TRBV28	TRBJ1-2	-	CASSMMTGGYTF
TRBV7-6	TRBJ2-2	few	CASSKEQGANTGELFF
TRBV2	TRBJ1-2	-	CASSQGARGYTF
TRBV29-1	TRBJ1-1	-	CSVLQVLGTEAFF
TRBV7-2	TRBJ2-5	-	CASSHTSGGTAAVVTQYF
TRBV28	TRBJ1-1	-	CASHRGGWWGGPEAFF
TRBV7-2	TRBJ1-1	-	CASRRYTEAFF
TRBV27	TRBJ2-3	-	CASSHSGTGTDTQYF
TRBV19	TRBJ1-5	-	CASKSQINQPQHF
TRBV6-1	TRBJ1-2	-	CASSEDVRVYGYTF
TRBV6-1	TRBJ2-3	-	CASGTSASTDTQYF
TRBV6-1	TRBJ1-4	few	CASGGGRQGREKLFF
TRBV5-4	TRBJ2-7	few	CASSLGTLSSYEQYF
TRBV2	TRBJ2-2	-	CASSEVRLGTTVPGELFF
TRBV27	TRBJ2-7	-	CASSRGQAYEQYF
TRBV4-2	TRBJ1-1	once	CASSPGQGENTEAFF
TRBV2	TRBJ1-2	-	CASDRGPRNYGYTF
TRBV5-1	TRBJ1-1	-	CASSREPNTEAFF
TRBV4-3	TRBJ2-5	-	CASSQVFGSGGETQYF
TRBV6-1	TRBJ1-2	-	CASSEAGTGEGYTF
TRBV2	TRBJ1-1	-	CASSASRVANTEAFF
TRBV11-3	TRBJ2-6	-	CASSSSGTGYSGANVLTF
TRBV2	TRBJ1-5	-	CASKKGRDQPQHF
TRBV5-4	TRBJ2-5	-	CASSQGGMRETQYF
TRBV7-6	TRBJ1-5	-	CASSLQGASQPQHF
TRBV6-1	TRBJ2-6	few	CASSERRSGANVLTF
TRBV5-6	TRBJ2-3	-	CASSSWTDVGTQYF
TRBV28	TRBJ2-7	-	CASSHQTGQIHRGYF
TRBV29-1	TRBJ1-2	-	CSVEEVVGGGYTF
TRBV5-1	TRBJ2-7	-	CASSFFQGGNEQYF